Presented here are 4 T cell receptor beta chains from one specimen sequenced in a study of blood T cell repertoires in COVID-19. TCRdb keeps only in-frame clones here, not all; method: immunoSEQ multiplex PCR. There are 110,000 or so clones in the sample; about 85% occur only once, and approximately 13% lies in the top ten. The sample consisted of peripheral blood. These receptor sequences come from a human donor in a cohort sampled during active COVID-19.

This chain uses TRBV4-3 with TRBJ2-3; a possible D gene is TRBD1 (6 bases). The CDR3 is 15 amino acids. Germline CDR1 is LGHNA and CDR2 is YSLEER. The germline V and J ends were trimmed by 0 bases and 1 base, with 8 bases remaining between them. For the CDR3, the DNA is TGCGCCAGCAGCCAAGACAGGGGCCGCACAGATACGCAGTATTTT. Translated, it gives CASSQDRGRTDTQYF.

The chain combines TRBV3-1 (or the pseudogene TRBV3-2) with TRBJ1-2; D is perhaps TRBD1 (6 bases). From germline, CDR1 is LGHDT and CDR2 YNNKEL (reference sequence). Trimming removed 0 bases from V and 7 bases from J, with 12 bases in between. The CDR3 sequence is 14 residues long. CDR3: CASSQELQGRGYTF. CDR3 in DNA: TGTGCCAGCAGCCAAGAGCTACAGGGTCGTGGCTACACCTTC.

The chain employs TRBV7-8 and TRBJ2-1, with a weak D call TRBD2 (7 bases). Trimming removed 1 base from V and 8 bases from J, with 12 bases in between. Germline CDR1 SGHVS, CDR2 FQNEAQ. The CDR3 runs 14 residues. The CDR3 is CASSLDTGRDEQFF. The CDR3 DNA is TGTGCCAGCAGCTTAGATACAGGGAGGGATGAGCAGTTCTTC.

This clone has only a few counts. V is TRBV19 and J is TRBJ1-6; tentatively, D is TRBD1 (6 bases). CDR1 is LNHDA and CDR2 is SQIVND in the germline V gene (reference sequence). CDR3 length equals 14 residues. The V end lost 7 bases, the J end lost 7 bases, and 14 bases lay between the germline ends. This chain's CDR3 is CASKGGRENSPLHF. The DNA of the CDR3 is TGTGCCAGTAAAGGGGGACGAGAGAATTCACCCCTCCACTTT.